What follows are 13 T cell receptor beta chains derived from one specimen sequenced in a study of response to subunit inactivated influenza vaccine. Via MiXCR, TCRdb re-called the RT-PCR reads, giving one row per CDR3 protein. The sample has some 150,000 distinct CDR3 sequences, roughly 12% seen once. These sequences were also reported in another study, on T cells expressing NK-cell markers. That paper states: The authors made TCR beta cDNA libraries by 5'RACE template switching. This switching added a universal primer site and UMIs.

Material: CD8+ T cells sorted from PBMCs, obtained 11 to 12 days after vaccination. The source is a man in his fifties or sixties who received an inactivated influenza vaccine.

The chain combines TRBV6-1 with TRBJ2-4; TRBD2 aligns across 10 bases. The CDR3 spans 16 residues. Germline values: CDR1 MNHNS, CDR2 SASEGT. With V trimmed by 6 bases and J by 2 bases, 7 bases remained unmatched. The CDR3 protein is CASSPSGSWTKNIQYF. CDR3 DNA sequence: TGTGCCAGCAGCCCTAGCGGGAGTTGGACCAAAAACATTCAGTACTTC.

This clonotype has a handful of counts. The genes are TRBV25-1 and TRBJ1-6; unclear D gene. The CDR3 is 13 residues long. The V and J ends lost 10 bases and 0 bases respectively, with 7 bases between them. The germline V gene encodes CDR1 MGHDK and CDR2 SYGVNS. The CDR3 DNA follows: TGTGCCACCAGCAGCTCCTATAATTCACCCCTCCACTTT. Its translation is CATSSSYNSPLHF.

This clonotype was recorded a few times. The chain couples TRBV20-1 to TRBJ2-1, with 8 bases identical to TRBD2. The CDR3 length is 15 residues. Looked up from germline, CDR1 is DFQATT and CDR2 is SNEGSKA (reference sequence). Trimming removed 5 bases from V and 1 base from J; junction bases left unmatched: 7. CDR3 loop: CSAATSGPSYNEQFF. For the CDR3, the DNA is TGCAGTGCTGCTACTAGCGGACCTTCCTACAATGAGCAGTTCTTC.

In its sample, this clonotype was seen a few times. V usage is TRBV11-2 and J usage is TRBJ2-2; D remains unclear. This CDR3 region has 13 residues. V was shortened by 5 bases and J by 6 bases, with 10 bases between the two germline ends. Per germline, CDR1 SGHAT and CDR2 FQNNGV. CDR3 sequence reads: CASSHLLPGELFF. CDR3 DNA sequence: TGTGCCAGCAGCCACCTTCTCCCCGGGGAGCTGTTTTTT.

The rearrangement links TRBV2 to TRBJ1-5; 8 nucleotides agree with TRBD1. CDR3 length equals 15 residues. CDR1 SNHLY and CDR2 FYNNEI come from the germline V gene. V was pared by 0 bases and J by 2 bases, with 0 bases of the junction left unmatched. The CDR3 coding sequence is TGTGCCAGCAGTGAAGCGGGACAGGGCAATCAGCCCCAGCATTTT. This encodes CASSEAGQGNQPQHF.

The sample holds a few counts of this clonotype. CDR3 in DNA: TGTGCCAGCAGTCCTCCCCCCGGGAGTACAGATACGCAGTATTTT. Amino acid sequence: CASSPPPGSTDTQYF. This chain links TRBV28 with TRBJ2-3; possibly TRBD2 for D (6 bases). This CDR3 is built from 15 residues. Per germline, CDR1 MDHEN and CDR2 SYDVKM. V lost 5 bases, J lost 3 bases, and 15 bases lay in between.

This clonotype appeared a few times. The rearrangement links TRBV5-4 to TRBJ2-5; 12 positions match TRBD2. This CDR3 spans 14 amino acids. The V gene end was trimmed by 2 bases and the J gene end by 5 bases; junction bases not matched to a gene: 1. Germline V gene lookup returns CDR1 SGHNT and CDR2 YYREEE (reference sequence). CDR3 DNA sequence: TGTGCCAGCAGCTTTCTAGCGGGAGGGGAGACCCAGTACTTC. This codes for CASSFLAGGETQYF.

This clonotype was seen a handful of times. In nucleotides, the CDR3 is TGTGCCAGCAGTTTATCGGGTGGTTCACCCCTCCACTTT. Encoded protein: CASSLSGGSPLHF. The V and J genes are TRBV27 and TRBJ1-6; no firm D call. CDR3 size: 13 residues. The germline gives CDR1 MNHEY, CDR2 SMNVEV (reference sequence). V lost 0 bases, J lost 9 bases, and 6 bases lay in between.

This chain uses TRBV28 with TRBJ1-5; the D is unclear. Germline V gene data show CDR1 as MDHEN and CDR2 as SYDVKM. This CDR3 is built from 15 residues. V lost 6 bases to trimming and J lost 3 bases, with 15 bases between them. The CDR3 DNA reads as TGTGCCAGCAGCCTGATACCCAACTCCAATCAGCCCCAGCATTTT. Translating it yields CASSLIPNSNQPQHF.

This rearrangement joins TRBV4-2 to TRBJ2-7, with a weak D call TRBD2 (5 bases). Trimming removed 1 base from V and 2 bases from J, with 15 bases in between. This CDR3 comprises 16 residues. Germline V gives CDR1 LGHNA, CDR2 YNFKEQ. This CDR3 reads CASSQGEPPQPYEQYF. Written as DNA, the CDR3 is TGTGCCAGCAGCCAAGGGGAGCCTCCTCAACCCTACGAGCAGTACTTC.

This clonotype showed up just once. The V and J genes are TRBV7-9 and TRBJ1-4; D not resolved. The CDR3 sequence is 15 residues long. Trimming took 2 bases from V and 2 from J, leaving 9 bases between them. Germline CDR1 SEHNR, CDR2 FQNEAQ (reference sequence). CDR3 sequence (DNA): TGTGCCAGCAGCTTAACCGTGCGGACTAATGAAAAACTGTTTTTT. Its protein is CASSLTVRTNEKLFF.

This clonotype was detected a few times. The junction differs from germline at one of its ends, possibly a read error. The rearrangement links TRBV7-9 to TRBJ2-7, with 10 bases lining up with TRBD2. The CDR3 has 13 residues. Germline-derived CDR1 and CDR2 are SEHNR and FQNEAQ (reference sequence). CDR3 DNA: TGTGCCAGCAGCATAGCGGGAGGCGGCGAGCAGTACTTC. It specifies CASSIAGGGEQYF.

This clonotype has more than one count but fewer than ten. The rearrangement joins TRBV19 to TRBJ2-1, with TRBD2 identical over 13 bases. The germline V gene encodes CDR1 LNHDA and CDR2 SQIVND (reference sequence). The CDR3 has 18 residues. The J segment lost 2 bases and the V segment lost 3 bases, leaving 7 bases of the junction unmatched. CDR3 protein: CASSIVTSGGVTYNEQFF. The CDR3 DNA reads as TGTGCCAGTAGTATCGTTACTAGCGGGGGGGTCACCTACAATGAGCAGTTCTTC. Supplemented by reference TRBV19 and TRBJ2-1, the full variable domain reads DGGITQSPKYLFRKEGQNVTLSCEQNLNHDAMYWYRQDPGQGLRLIYYSQIVNDFQKGDIAEGYSVSREKKESFPLTVTSAQKNPTAFYLCASSIVTSGGVTYNEQFFGPGTRLTVL.